A selection of T cell receptor beta chains follows, all from one sample in a study of cytomegalovirus exposure and HLA in healthy donors. The repertoire was sequenced with immunoSEQ multiplex PCR; TCRdb's copy has only in-frame clones and lacks some. The sample carries 120,000 or so clones, 60% to 85% recorded once. The sample was PBMCs. The source is a man aged 30 to 45 in good health and CMV-seronegative. Each CDR3 is given without its conserved first and last residue. Each record gives: clone size, D gene, V gene, CDR3 protein. D genes are given only for firm matches. Clone size appears in some rows only: once, few, many, or a class for an expanded clone.

size: few
D: TRBD1
V: TRBV5-1
CDR3: ASSTDRAEETQY

size: .
D: TRBD2
V: TRBV9
CDR3: ASSEAGGSRETQY

size: .
D: TRBD1
V: TRBV25-1
CDR3: ASGQGGTGELF

size: .
D: TRBD1
V: TRBV7-9
CDR3: ASSPGQGAIGYT

size: .
D: TRBD1
V: TRBV7-2
CDR3: ASSLRQGAF

size: .
D: TRBD2
V: TRBV4-1
CDR3: ASSQDLSGDYSYEQY

size: .
D: TRBD2
V: TRBV5-1
CDR3: ASKSRTSSYEQY

size: .
D: .
V: TRBV19
CDR3: ASSRGPPGYEQY

size: .
D: .
V: TRBV28
CDR3: ASRGQSYGYT

size: .
D: TRBD2
V: TRBV29-1
CDR3: SATGSGGATDTQY

size: .
D: .
V: TRBV6-5
CDR3: ASSYFVGRRDTEAF

size: few
D: .
V: TRBV19
CDR3: ASSSRNEQF

size: .
D: TRBD1
V: TRBV6-6
CDR3: ASSPGSGTGPYEQY

size: .
D: TRBD1
V: TRBV28
CDR3: ASSEQGALNTEAF

size: .
D: .
V: TRBV7-3
CDR3: ASRRAGQADTQY

size: once
D: TRBD1
V: TRBV27
CDR3: ASSPGTGGSGNTIY

size: .
D: TRBD2
V: TRBV9
CDR3: ASSMGTSGRALYEQY

size: .
D: TRBD1
V: TRBV25-1
CDR3: ASSPPMTGASGNTIY

size: .
D: TRBD1
V: TRBV25-1
CDR3: ASSESGQGLNQPQH

size: .
D: .
V: TRBV2
CDR3: ASTSLGAQY

size: .
D: .
V: TRBV29-1
CDR3: SVDTHEVATEAF

size: .
D: .
V: TRBV28
CDR3: ASSLWRGGGYEQY

size: .
D: TRBD2
V: TRBV5-4
CDR3: ASSLLAGGSYEQY

size: .
D: TRBD1
V: TRBV28
CDR3: ASSLSGGRGYGYT

size: .
D: .
V: TRBV30
CDR3: AWSVLPPGTGVYEQY

size: .
D: .
V: TRBV4-1
CDR3: ASSQGPAGANTIY

size: .
D: .
V: TRBV30
CDR3: AWGGQTGNTIY

size: .
D: TRBD1
V: TRBV5-1
CDR3: ASSLGQTNTEAF

size: .
D: .
V: TRBV5-6
CDR3: ASRGILQGRHTDTQY

size: few
D: .
V: TRBV6-5
CDR3: ASSLSSGANVLT

size: .
D: TRBD1
V: TRBV6-6
CDR3: ASSPDPTGAHGYT

size: .
D: TRBD1
V: TRBV5-6
CDR3: ASRTGQGAPTEAF

size: .
D: .
V: TRBV19
CDR3: ATALRGNEQF

size: .
D: TRBD2
V: TRBV28
CDR3: ASSLGTSGSQETQY

size: once
D: TRBD1
V: TRBV6-5
CDR3: ASSYMTGGGYGYT

size: .
D: .
V: TRBV9
CDR3: ASSVTGRGLTDTQY

size: .
D: TRBD1
V: TRBV19
CDR3: ASSIGDRSSYEQY

size: few
D: TRBD1
V: TRBV6-1
CDR3: ASSTRQGSYEQY

size: .
D: TRBD1
V: TRBV29-1
CDR3: SVDRDPETQY

size: .
D: TRBD2
V: TRBV4-2
CDR3: ASSQEAGAGNQETQY

size: .
D: TRBD1
V: TRBV5-4
CDR3: ASSFDRGSGYT

size: .
D: .
V: TRBV5-4
CDR3: ASSATGILTEAF

size: .
D: .
V: TRBV5-4
CDR3: ASSREGPGTDTQY

size: .
D: TRBD1
V: TRBV30
CDR3: AWSRERGPGNTIY

size: .
D: .
V: TRBV27
CDR3: ASSPPDRGYT

size: .
D: .
V: TRBV18
CDR3: ASSPSGQAMMNTEAF

size: .
D: .
V: TRBV11-2
CDR3: ASSLVGRIPREQY

size: .
D: TRBD2
V: TRBV11-2
CDR3: ASSLSGGGSRTDTQY

size: .
D: TRBD2
V: TRBV30
CDR3: ACSGLAGGRTDTQY

size: .
D: .
V: TRBV4-3
CDR3: ASSRGMGDVYEQY

size: .
D: .
V: TRBV9
CDR3: ASSVAGGLRETQY

size: .
D: TRBD1
V: TRBV13
CDR3: ASSRRGGQGRFSGNTIY

size: .
D: TRBD1
V: TRBV7-2
CDR3: ASNHRGRGQETQY

size: .
D: .
V: TRBV18
CDR3: ASSPARAGVNTEAF

size: .
D: TRBD2
V: TRBV19
CDR3: ASRTSASSTDTQY

size: .
D: TRBD1
V: TRBV7-9
CDR3: ASSLTGGQVDYGYT

size: .
D: .
V: TRBV10-3
CDR3: AISELGGNQPQH